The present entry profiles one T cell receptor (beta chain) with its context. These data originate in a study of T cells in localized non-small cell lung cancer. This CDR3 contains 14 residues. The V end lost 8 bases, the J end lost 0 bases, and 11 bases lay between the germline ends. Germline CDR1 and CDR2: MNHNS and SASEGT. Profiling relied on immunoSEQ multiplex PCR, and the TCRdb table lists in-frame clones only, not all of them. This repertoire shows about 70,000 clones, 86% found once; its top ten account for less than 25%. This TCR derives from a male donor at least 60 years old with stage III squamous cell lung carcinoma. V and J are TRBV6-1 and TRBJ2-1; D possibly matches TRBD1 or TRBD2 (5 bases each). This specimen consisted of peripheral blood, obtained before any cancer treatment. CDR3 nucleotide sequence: TGTGCCAGCTCCCGGGACGGCTCCTACAATGAGCAGTTCTTC. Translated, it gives CASSRDGSYNEQFF.